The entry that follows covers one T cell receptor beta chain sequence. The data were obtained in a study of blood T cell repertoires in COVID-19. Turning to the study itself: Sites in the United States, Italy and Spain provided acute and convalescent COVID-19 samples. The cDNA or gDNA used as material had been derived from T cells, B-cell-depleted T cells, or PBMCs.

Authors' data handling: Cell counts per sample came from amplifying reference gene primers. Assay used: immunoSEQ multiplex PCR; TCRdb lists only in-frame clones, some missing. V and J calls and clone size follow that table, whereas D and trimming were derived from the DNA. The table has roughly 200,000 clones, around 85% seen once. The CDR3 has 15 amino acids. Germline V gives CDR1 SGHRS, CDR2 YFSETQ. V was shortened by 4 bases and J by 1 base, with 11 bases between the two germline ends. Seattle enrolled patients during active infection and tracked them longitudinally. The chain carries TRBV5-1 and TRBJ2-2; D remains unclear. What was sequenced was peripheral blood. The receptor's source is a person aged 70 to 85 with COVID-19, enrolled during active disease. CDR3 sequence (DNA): TGCGCCAGCAGCGCTGGAGTACAGAACACCGGGGAGCTGTTTTTT. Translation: CASSAGVQNTGELFF.